The subject of this entry is one T cell receptor (beta chain). Its antigen is currently unknown. A second PCR, run for roughly 7 to 12 cycles, used a sample-barcoded 5' primer plus a J-beta primer mix. TCRdb passed the 5' RACE reads through MiXCR, listing each CDR3 protein once. The sample yields some 1.1 million distinct CDR3 sequences, more than 30% seen once. The data were obtained in a study of blood T cells in healthy people across ages. There are 14 residues in the CDR3. V was trimmed by 6 bases and J by 1 base, leaving 9 bases between them. CDR1 is MNHNS, CDR2 SASEGT, per germline. Broader study findings: Any changes in expanded clonotypes were possibly confounded, as donor CMV status remained unknown.

Material for sequencing was blood. The genes are TRBV6-1 and TRBJ2-2; weak D call: TRBD1 (6 bases). The sequence came from a man between 18 and 35 years old in good health. The CDR3 here is CASRPTGNTGELFF. The CDR3 DNA reads TGTGCCAGCAGGCCGACAGGGAACACCGGGGAGCTGTTTTTT.